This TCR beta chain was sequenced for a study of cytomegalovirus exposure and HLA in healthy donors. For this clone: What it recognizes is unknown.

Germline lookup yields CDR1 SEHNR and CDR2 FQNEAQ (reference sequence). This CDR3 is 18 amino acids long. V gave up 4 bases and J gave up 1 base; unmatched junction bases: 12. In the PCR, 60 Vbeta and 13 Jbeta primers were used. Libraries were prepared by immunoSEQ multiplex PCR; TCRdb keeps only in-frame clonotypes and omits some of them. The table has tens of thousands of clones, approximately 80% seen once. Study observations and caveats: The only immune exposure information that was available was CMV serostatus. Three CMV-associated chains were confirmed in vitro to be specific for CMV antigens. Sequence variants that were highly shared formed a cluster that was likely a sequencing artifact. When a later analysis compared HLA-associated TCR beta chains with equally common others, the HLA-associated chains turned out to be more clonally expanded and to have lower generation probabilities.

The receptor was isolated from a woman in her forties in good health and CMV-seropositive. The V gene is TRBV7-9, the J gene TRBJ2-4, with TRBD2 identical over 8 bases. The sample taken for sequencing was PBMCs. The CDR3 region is CASSCPPPRGVAKNIQYF. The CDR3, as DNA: TGTGCCAGCAGCTGCCCCCCCCCGCGGGGGGTGGCCAAAAACATTCAGTACTTC.